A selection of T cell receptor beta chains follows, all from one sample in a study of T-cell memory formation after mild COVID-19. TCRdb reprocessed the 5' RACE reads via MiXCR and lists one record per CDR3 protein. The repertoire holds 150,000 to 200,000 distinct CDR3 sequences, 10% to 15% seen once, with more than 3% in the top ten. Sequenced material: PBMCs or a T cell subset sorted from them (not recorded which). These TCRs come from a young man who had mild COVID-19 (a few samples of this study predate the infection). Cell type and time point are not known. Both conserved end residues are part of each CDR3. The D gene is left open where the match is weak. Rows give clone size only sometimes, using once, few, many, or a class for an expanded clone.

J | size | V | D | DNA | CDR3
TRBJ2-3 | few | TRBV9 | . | TGTGCCAGCAGCGAAGGGGCGGGGGCCCCAGATACGCAGTATTTT | CASSEGAGAPDTQYF
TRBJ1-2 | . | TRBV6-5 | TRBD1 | TGTGCCAGCAGTTACTCGGACAGGCCCCCCTATGGCTACACCTTC | CASSYSDRPPYGYTF
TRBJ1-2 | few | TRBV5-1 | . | TGCGCCAGCAGCTTGGCCATGGGTCCGTCATATGGCTACACCTTC | CASSLAMGPSYGYTF
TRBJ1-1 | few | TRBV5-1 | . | TGCGCCAGCAGCTTGGGCGGCAGGGACGGAAACACTGAAGCTTTCTTT | CASSLGGRDGNTEAFF
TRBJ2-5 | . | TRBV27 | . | TGTGCCAGCAGCAGAACCAGGGGAGGGGAGACCCAGTACTTC | CASSRTRGGETQYF
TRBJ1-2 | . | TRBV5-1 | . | TGCGCCAGCAGCTCGGATCATGGCTACACCTTC | CASSSDHGYTF
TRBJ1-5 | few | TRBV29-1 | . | TGCAGCGGCGGAATGGGTCAGGATCAGCCCCAGCATTTT | CSGGMGQDQPQHF
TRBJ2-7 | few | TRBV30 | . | TGTGCCTGGGCCCCCGGGCCGACCTACGAGCAGTACTTC | CAWAPGPTYEQYF
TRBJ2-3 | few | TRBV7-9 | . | TGTGCCAGCAGCTTGCCAGGGAGCACAGATACGCAGTATTTT | CASSLPGSTDTQYF
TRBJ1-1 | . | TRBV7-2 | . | TGTGCCAGCAGCTTAGAACGCGGGAACACTGAAGCTTTCTTT | CASSLERGNTEAFF
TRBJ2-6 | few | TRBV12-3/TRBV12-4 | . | TGTGCCAGCGGAATTCTCTCTGGGGCCAACGTCCTGACTTTC | CASGILSGANVLTF
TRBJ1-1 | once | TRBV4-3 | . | TGCGCCAGCAGCCAAGGTTACGCAAGTGTTTTGTCTGAAGCTTTCTTT | CASSQGYASVLSEAFF
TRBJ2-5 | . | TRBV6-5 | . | TGTGCCGTCAGACAGGTGGCGGGGAGGGCCCAGTACTTC | CAVRQVAGRAQYF
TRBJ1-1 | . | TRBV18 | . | TGTGCCAGCTCTCCCCAGAGATACACTGAAGCTTTCTTT | CASSPQRYTEAFF
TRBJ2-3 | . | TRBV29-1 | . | TGCAGCGTTGATAGATACAGCACAGATACGCAGTATTTT | CSVDRYSTDTQYF
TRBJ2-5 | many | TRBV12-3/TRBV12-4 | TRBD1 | TGTGCCAGCAGTGGACAGGGGCCGGGGACCCAGTACTTC | CASSGQGPGTQYF
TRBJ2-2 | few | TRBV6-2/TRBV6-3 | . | TGTGCCAGCAGTTACCCCCCCGGGGAGCTGTTTTTT | CASSYPPGELFF
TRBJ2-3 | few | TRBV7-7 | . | TGTGCTAGCAGCCCAACGGGGGCCACAGATACGCAGTATTTT | CASSPTGATDTQYF
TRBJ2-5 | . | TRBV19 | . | TGTGCCAGTAGTACCCGACCAAGAGAGACCCAGTACTTC | CASSTRPRETQYF
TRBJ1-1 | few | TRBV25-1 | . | TGTGCCAGCAGTGAATCGTTGGGGTCGGGCACTGAAGCTTTCTTT | CASSESLGSGTEAFF
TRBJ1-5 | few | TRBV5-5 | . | TGTGCCAGCAGCTTGAGGCAGATTTATAGCAATCAGCCCCAGCATTTT | CASSLRQIYSNQPQHF
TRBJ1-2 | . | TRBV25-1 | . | TGTGCCAGCAGTGAATATGCGGCTGGGCAGAACAACTATGGCTACACCTTC | CASSEYAAGQNNYGYTF
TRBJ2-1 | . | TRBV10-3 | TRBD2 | TGTGCCATCGGGACTAGCGAGTACAATGAGCAGTTCTTC | CAIGTSEYNEQFF
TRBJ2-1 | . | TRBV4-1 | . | TGCGCCAGCAGCCTACCGACAGGCATCTACAATGAGCAGTTCTTC | CASSLPTGIYNEQFF
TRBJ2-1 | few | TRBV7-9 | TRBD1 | TGTGCCAGCAGCTTATTCCAGGGGGCCAATGAGCAGTTCTTC | CASSLFQGANEQFF
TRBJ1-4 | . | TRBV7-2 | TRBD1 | TGTGCCAGCAGCCGGGCGGGACAGTGGAATGAAAAACTGTTTTTT | CASSRAGQWNEKLFF
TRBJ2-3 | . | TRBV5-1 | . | TGCGCCAGCAGCTCCCGGGGTGAGACAGATACGCAGTATTTT | CASSSRGETDTQYF
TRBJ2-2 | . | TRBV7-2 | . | TGTGCCATCGCACTGGGGTTCGGGGAGCTGTTTTTT | CAIALGFGELFF
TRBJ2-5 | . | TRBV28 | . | TGTGCCAGCACCCTTGGGGGGCGGGAGACCCAGTACTTC | CASTLGGRETQYF